This T cell receptor (beta chain) was recovered during a study of Ad26.COV2.S vaccination and SARS-CoV-2 variants. Treatment given: about 20 received Ad26.COV2.S at low or high dose, single or two shots; about five received placebo; per-sample allocation not given. Day 63 after the first vaccine or placebo injection was the time point for sampling. Method: immunoSEQ multiplex PCR; TCRdb's copy keeps in-frame clones and lacks some. The sample contains around 300,000 clones, around 90% of which appear only once. The CDR3 is 16 amino acids. Germline V CDR1 and CDR2: MNHEY, SMNVEV (reference sequence). V lost 0 bases, J lost 0 bases, and 12 bases lay in between.

Here the sequenced sample was peripheral blood, taken in a trial of Ad26.COV2.S vaccine versus placebo. The chain combines TRBV27 with TRBJ2-7; no firm D call. The source of this sequence is a person between 18 and 65 years old who received the Ad26.COV2.S COVID-19 vaccine or a placebo. This CDR3 reads CASSLSHSQSSYEQYF. The CDR3 coding sequence is TGTGCCAGCAGTTTATCTCACTCCCAAAGCTCCTACGAGCAGTACTTC.